This T cell receptor beta chain was sequenced for a study of low-dose radiotherapy and immunotherapy resistance in tumors (dated by TCRdb to about 2022). Turning to the overall study: Patients in Cohort 1 were given 0.5 Gy per fraction every 2 weeks, and the prescribed total PTV dose was 6.5 Gy. In Cohort 2, 1 Gy per fraction was delivered every two weeks, for a total of 13 Gy over 26 weeks. Patients were given nivolumab as a 240 mg flat dose every two weeks and ipilimumab at 1 mg/kg every six weeks, with both drugs delivered intravenously. Every two weeks, patients got intravenous cyclophosphamide at 200 mg/m2, given one day ahead of each radiation and immunotherapy administration. Starting on cycle 1 day 1, patients took 300 mg of aspirin by mouth once daily for four cycles. Superscript III and a set of TRAV- and TRBV-specific primers were used to synthesize first-strand cDNA, so that both TCRalpha and TCRbeta chains were covered. No randomization into treatment groups was done for the people taking part in the trial. Eight patients were included in the translational analysis: three from the first dose cohort and the first five from the second dose cohort.

Remarks on this clonotype: Its antigen is not yet known. The input lacks base qualities; no much larger clone sits a single base away.

TCRdb records Illumina HiSeq 2500 as the sequencer. TCRs were amplified with Phusion for 20 to 25 PCR cycles, with a constant-region primer paired with the adapter attached to the V primers. The MessageAmp II aRNA Amplification Kit was used to amplify the isolated mRNA, with in vitro transcription run for roughly 15 hours at 37 degrees C. The Dynabeads mRNA DIRECT Purification Kit was used to isolate the mRNA for TCR sequencing. Indexed Illumina adapters were added in a second Phusion PCR of about 26 cycles, and the PCR products were purified with AMPure XP beads. The authors' analysis ran thus. Custom Perl scripts pooled TCR sequences encoding the same protein, removed out-of-frame sequences and computed each clonotype's abundance. TCR sequences supported by only a single read were excluded from analysis. Among the metrics used to describe the repertoires were Shannon entropy, Gini index, clonality, richness, and the frequency of TCRs shared between repertoires. Clones were called with MiXCR by TCRdb after fastp trimmed the public reads at Q25, and only in-frame beta chains were retained. Each entry is one CDR3 protein sequence, shown with its most common DNA and genes. The V and J calls here are based on TCRdb, not the publication. Counted in this sample were some 52,000 distinct CDR3 sequences; around 33% of them appeared once. 7% to 10% of the sample belongs to the ten largest clones.

In the germline V gene (reference sequence), CDR1 corresponds to SGHNT and CDR2 to YYREEE. Its CDR3 holds 14 amino acids, cysteine through phenylalanine. Only the CDR3 DNA stays, 42 bases, in frame from base 1. V and J are truncated by 0 bases and 1 base respectively, leaving an intervening sequence of 7 bases. Explained via the paper, the time point label denotes: after trial treatment. Explained via the paper, the treatment or condition label denotes: LDRT plus nivolumab, ipilimumab, low-dose cyclophosphamide and aspirin (RACIN trial). Donors were enrolled in RACIN, a single-arm phase I dose-escalation trial combining nivolumab, ipilimumab, aspirin, low-dose cyclophosphamide and low-dose radiotherapy. Patients were eligible if they had advanced solid tumors that were TIL-negative.

This receptor was identified in a male donor with rectosigmoid adenocarcinoma. The source material was PBMCs, sampled after low-dose radiotherapy plus immunotherapy. This chain joins TRBV5-4 to TRBJ1-2; there is no confident call for the D gene. CDR3 loop: CASSLGQINYGYTF. The DNA sequence reads TGTGCCAGCAGCTTGGGGCAGATTAACTATGGCTACACCTTC.